This entry concerns a single TCR beta chain. Original data processing: Amplified reference gene primers provided the basis for estimating nucleated cell counts. Assay: immunoSEQ multiplex PCR; the TCRdb copy retains only in-frame clones and omits some. The D gene and trimming were derived from the DNA, and the V and J assignments and clone size from that table. The top ten clones hold 2.5% to 3.5% of a sample with around 200,000 clones, around 85% of them seen once. The CDR3 contains 16 residues. Germline loops: CDR1 LNHDA, CDR2 SQIVND (reference sequence). The ends lost 4 bases at V and 6 bases at J; junction bases unmatched: 10. The entry originates in a study of blood T cell repertoires in COVID-19. At the level of the study: COVID-19 samples, acute and convalescent, were from the United States, Italy and Spain. PBMCs, B-cell-depleted T cells, or T cells provided the cDNA or gDNA that made up the material.

The chain uses TRBV19 and TRBJ1-5; 9 nucleotides align to TRBD1. Sequencing was performed on peripheral blood. This TCR derives from a man in his 60s with acute or convalescent COVID-19. CDR3 amino acids: CASSTPGTGRGQPQHF. The DNA of the CDR3 is TGTGCCAGTAGTACCCCAGGGACAGGGAGGGGTCAGCCCCAGCATTTT.